A selection of T cell receptor beta chains follows, all from one sample in a study of blood T cell repertoires in COVID-19. The data were produced by immunoSEQ multiplex PCR, yet TCRdb's version contains in-frame clones alone and is incomplete. The profile shows 300,000 to 350,000 clones, 87% of them singletons. The sample was peripheral blood. The source of these receptors is a man aged 18-30 years with active or convalescent COVID-19. The CDR3 runs from the conserved cysteine through the conserved F or W. The order of the fields is clone size, D gene, V gene, J gene, CDR3 DNA, CDR3 protein. The D gene is left open where the match is weak. Clone sizes are given selectively: once, few, many, or a class where the clone is expanded.

>once|TRBD2|TRBV7-9|TRBJ2-1
TGTGCCAGCAGCTTAGCGCGGGCTAGCGGGATAAAGAACAATGAGCAGTTCTTC
CASSLARASGIKNNEQFF
>.|TRBD1|TRBV9|TRBJ2-5
TGTGCCAGCAGCGTAGGCAGGGGAGACAGGGGGCAAGAGACCCAGTACTTC
CASSVGRGDRGQETQYF
>once|.|TRBV5-5|TRBJ2-7
TGTGCCAGCAGCTTGGGTCTCGGGGAATTCCCCTACGAGCAGTACTTC
CASSLGLGEFPYEQYF
>.|TRBD2|TRBV4-1|TRBJ2-1
TGCGCCAGCAGCCTGACACCGGGACTAGCGAACAATGAGCAGTTCTTC
CASSLTPGLANNEQFF
>once|.|TRBV11-2|TRBJ2-1
TGTGCCAGCAGCTACGCTGGGCGGATGGGGACTGATGAGCAGTTCTTC
CASSYAGRMGTDEQFF
>.|.|TRBV6-1|TRBJ1-2
TGTGCCAGCAGTGAAGGAGACTATGGCTACACCTTC
CASSEGDYGYTF
>.|TRBD1|TRBV24-1|TRBJ2-7
TGTGCCACCAGAGGAGCCGGGACAGGGAGCGAGCAGTACTTC
CATRGAGTGSEQYF
>once|.|TRBV18|TRBJ2-5
TGTGCCAGCTCACCAGGGGGCGAAGAGACCCAGTACTTC
CASSPGGEETQYF
>.|.|TRBV5-8|TRBJ2-1
TGTGCCAGCAGCGCGGGAAATCAGGGGGTTGAGCAGTTCTTC
CASSAGNQGVEQFF
>once|.|TRBV7-3|TRBJ2-3
TGTGCCAGCAGCCTCGGGAGAGGGACAGATACGCAGTATTTT
CASSLGRGTDTQYF
>.|.|TRBV6-2/TRBV6-3|TRBJ2-1
TGTGCCAGCAGTTACTGGGCAACTGAGCAGTTCTTC
CASSYWATEQFF
>.|.|TRBV11-2|TRBJ2-1
TGTGCCAGCAGCAGGAGAGCCGTTTCCTACAATGAGCAGTTCTTC
CASSRRAVSYNEQFF
>.|.|TRBV6-6|TRBJ2-2
TGTGCCAGCAGGCGACAGGGGGCCACGACTAGCGGGAACACCGGGGAGCTGTTTTTT
CASRRQGATTSGNTGELFF
>.|.|TRBV11-1|TRBJ2-5
TGTGCCAGCAGCCGACAGGCCACAGGGGAGACCCAGTACTTC
CASSRQATGETQYF
>once|.|TRBV6-5|TRBJ2-5
TGTGCCAGCAGTTACGGGGCAACTCAAGAGACCCAGTACTTC
CASSYGATQETQYF
>.|.|TRBV7-9|TRBJ2-3
TGTGCCAGCAGCCCTCCTAGGGGCACGAGCACAGATACGCAGTATTTT
CASSPPRGTSTDTQYF
>.|TRBD1|TRBV19|TRBJ2-7
TGTGCCAGTAGTATAGGTCACGGACAGGAAGCCTACGAGCAGTACTTC
CASSIGHGQEAYEQYF
>.|.|TRBV2|TRBJ1-5
TGTGCCAGCGTTCGAGATGGGAGGGGGATCCAGCCCCAGCATTTT
CASVRDGRGIQPQHF
>.|.|TRBV5-1|TRBJ1-1
TGCGCCAGCAGCTCGGGAGTTGGAACTGAAGCTTTCTTT
CASSSGVGTEAFF
>.|.|TRBV7-9|TRBJ1-1
TGTGCCAGCAGCTTACGATCTGGTGGGGGCCCTGAAGCTTTCTTT
CASSLRSGGGPEAFF
>.|.|TRBV18|TRBJ1-1
TGTGCCAGCTCAGCAATCTTCAGTAGCGGCACTGAAGCTTTCTTT
CASSAIFSSGTEAFF
>.|TRBD1|TRBV6-4|TRBJ2-3
TGTGCCGGGGGACAGGTCCCAGGAGATACGCAGTATTTT
CAGGQVPGDTQYF
>.|.|TRBV4-1|TRBJ2-3
TGCGCCAGCAGCCTCCTGAAAGCGCATACGCAGTATTTT
CASSLLKAHTQYF
>.|.|TRBV28|TRBJ1-2
TGTGCCAGCCGACCCCACCCCCAGGTCCCCTATGGCTACACCTTC
CASRPHPQVPYGYTF
>.|TRBD1|TRBV9|TRBJ1-4
TGTGCCAGCAGCGCGGGACAGCTAAATGAAAAACTGTTTTTT
CASSAGQLNEKLFF
>.|.|TRBV27|TRBJ2-7
TGTGCCAGCAGTTTAACAGGGCCCTACGAGCAGTACTTC
CASSLTGPYEQYF
>.|TRBD2|TRBV7-9|TRBJ2-1
TGTGCCAGCAGCCTTCCTCTAGCGGGAAATGAGCAGTTCTTC
CASSLPLAGNEQFF
>.|.|TRBV18|TRBJ2-7
TGTGCCAGCTCCTCAGCGTACGGCGGGATTAACTACGAGCAGTACTTC
CASSSAYGGINYEQYF
>.|.|TRBV13|TRBJ1-2
TGTGCCAGCAGCTTAAGCCGGAGAGGGAGTGGCTACACCTTC
CASSLSRRGSGYTF
>.|TRBD2|TRBV7-2|TRBJ2-7
TGTGCCAGCAGCTTAGTTACTAGCGAAACCTACGAGCAGTACTTC
CASSLVTSETYEQYF
>.|.|TRBV6-2/TRBV6-3|TRBJ2-3
TGTGCCAGCAGTTCCGCAGGAACAGATACGCAGTATTTT
CASSSAGTDTQYF
>.|.|TRBV29-1|TRBJ1-1
TGCAGCGTTGGGGGGGGTACTGAAGCTTTCTTT
CSVGGGTEAFF
>once|.|TRBV3-1/TRBV3-2|TRBJ2-1
TGTGCCAGCAGCCAAGGGTGGGGGGATGAGCAGTTCTTC
CASSQGWGDEQFF
>.|.|TRBV5-1|TRBJ1-2
TGCGCCAGCAGCTTAGCGGGACGGTTGTATGGCTACACCTTC
CASSLAGRLYGYTF
>.|TRBD1|TRBV27|TRBJ1-5
TGTGCCAGCAGTTTATGGACAGGTCAGCCCCAGCATTTT
CASSLWTGQPQHF
>.|.|TRBV5-4|TRBJ2-3
TGTGCCAGCAGCTTGTATATGGTGGGCGTCACAGATACGCAGTATTTT
CASSLYMVGVTDTQYF
>.|TRBD1|TRBV6-5|TRBJ1-2
TGTGCCAGCGGGGACAGAGGAAACTATGGCTACACCTTC
CASGDRGNYGYTF
>.|TRBD1|TRBV27|TRBJ1-1
TGTGCCAGCAGGCTAGGGACAGACTACTTGAACACTGAAGCTTTCTTT
CASRLGTDYLNTEAFF
>.|.|TRBV7-2|TRBJ1-2
TGTGCCAGCAGTCTAGGACTCCACTATGGCTACACCTTC
CASSLGLHYGYTF
>.|TRBD1|TRBV3-1/TRBV3-2|TRBJ1-2
TGTGCCAGCAGCCAGCTGCAGGGGGCTGGGGGCTACACCTTC
CASSQLQGAGGYTF
>.|.|TRBV28|TRBJ2-2
TGTGCCAGCAGTCGACCCGGACAGAGATTGAACACCGGGGAGCTGTTTTTT
CASSRPGQRLNTGELFF
>.|.|TRBV7-9|TRBJ1-2
TGTGCCAGCAGACCTCGGGGGGGACATGGCTACACCTTC
CASRPRGGHGYTF
>.|.|TRBV19|TRBJ1-5
TGTGCCAGTAGTATAGTGGCTAGCAATCAGCCCCAGCATTTT
CASSIVASNQPQHF
>.|TRBD1|TRBV5-5|TRBJ1-1
TGTGCCAGCAGCCCCGGGAGGGGGCGGACTGAAGCTTTCTTT
CASSPGRGRTEAFF
>.|.|TRBV4-1|TRBJ1-5
TGCGCCAGCAGCCTATACGAGACAGTTAGCAATCAGCCCCAGCATTTT
CASSLYETVSNQPQHF
>.|.|TRBV5-8|TRBJ2-1
TGTGCCAGCAGCAAACGGGGCAATGAGCAGTTCTTC
CASSKRGNEQFF
>.|TRBD1|TRBV5-8|TRBJ2-1
TGTGCCAGCAGCTTGGTGGGACAGGGCTACAATGAGCAGTTCTTC
CASSLVGQGYNEQFF
>once|.|TRBV11-2|TRBJ1-2
TGTGCCAGCAGCTTATTGGGGGAGGGCGGCTACACCTTC
CASSLLGEGGYTF
>.|TRBD2|TRBV10-1|TRBJ2-3
TGCGCCAGCAGTGAGTCTGCGGGAGGGCGGGATACGCAGTATTTT
CASSESAGGRDTQYF
>.|TRBD1|TRBV10-2|TRBJ2-7
TGCGCCAGCAGCCGGGACAGGGTGTACGAGCAGTACTTC
CASSRDRVYEQYF
>many|.|TRBV6-5|TRBJ2-7
TGTGCCAGCAGTTACTCGGAGACTAGCTCCTACGAGCAGTACTTC
CASSYSETSSYEQYF
>.|TRBD2|TRBV7-3|TRBJ2-1
TGTGCCAGCAGCTTAAGACTAGCGGAGGAGGGTGAGCAGTTCTTC
CASSLRLAEEGEQFF